A single sample gave rise to the 29 T cell receptor beta chains below, sequenced in a study of cytomegalovirus exposure and HLA in healthy donors. Amplification used 60 Vbeta primers and 13 Jbeta primers. The protocol was immunoSEQ multiplex PCR, while the TCRdb copy is restricted to in-frame clones and leaves out a portion. The clone table shows 150,000 to 200,000 clones, with the ten largest holding approximately 6.9%. Material for sequencing was PBMCs. The receptors derive from a man younger than 45 in good health and CMV-seronegative.

The chain uses TRBV9 and TRBJ2-7; 9 bases are shared with TRBD2. This CDR3 contains 14 residues. Germline assignment: CDR1 SGDLS and CDR2 YYNGEE. Trimming removed 3 bases from V and 5 bases from J; junction bases left unmatched: 6. CDR3 loop: CASSDSGRGDEQYF. As DNA, the CDR3 is TGTGCCAGCAGCGATAGCGGGAGAGGCGACGAGCAGTACTTC.

This chain joins TRBV10-3 and TRBJ1-5; no firm D call. Germline CDR1 reads ENHRY; CDR2 reads SYGVKD. The CDR3 contains 13 residues. Between the trimmed V and J ends, which lost 4 bases and 4 bases, there was a span of 8 bases. The CDR3 DNA sequence: TGTGCCATCAGTGCTGGCTTGAATCAGCCCCAGCATTTT. Its protein is CAISAGLNQPQHF.

The rearrangement uses TRBV29-1 and TRBJ2-2; 7 bases match TRBD1. CDR3 length equals 14 residues. Germline-derived CDR1 and CDR2 are SQVTM and ANQGSEA. J was trimmed by 1 base and V by 5 bases; bases with no gene match: 4. This chain's CDR3 is CSVPRQGNTGELFF. CDR3 in DNA: TGCAGCGTTCCTAGACAGGGGAACACCGGGGAGCTGTTTTTT.

The rearrangement uses TRBV2 and TRBJ1-1; D gene uncertain. Germline V gene lookup returns CDR1 SNHLY and CDR2 FYNNEI. The CDR3 length is 11 residues. The V end was cut by 8 bases, the J end by 0 bases, with 4 bases between. CDR3 bases: TGTGCCAGCGCAGTGAACACTGAAGCTTTCTTT. The encoded protein is CASAVNTEAFF. Complete variable domain (other parts from reference TRBV2 and TRBJ1-1): EPEVTQTPSHQVTQMGQEVILRCVPISNHLYFYWYRQILGQKVEFLVSFYNNEISEKSEIFDDQFSVERPDGSNFTLKIRSTKLEDSAMYFCASAVNTEAFFGQGTRLTVV.

The rearrangement joins TRBV9 to TRBJ1-1; 8 bases agree with TRBD1. CDR3 length equals 16 residues. With V trimmed by 2 bases and J by 0 bases, 6 bases remained unmatched. From germline, CDR1 is SGDLS and CDR2 YYNGEE. The CDR3 DNA is TGTGCCAGCAGCGTGGTACTGACAGGGGTGAACACTGAAGCTTTCTTT. This sequence encodes CASSVVLTGVNTEAFF. The entire variable domain, with the rest obtained from reference TRBV9 and TRBJ1-1, is as follows: DSGVTQTPKHLITATGQRVTLRCSPRSGDLSVYWYQQSLDQGLQFLIQYYNGEERAKGNILERFSAQQFPDLHSELNLSSLELGDSALYFCASSVVLTGVNTEAFFGQGTRLTVV.

The rearrangement uses TRBV28 and TRBJ1-5, with TRBD1 matching 8 bases. Germline-derived CDR1 and CDR2 are MDHEN and SYDVKM. CDR3 length: 17 amino acids. V lost 6 bases, J lost 0 bases, and 10 bases stayed unmatched. CDR3 sequence reads: CASRSHGTGTSNQPQHF. The CDR3 region has the DNA TGTGCCAGCAGGTCTCATGGGACAGGAACTAGCAATCAGCCCCAGCATTTT.

V usage is TRBV10-3 and J usage is TRBJ2-1; TRBD1 agrees at 8 bases. CDR1 is ENHRY, CDR2 SYGVKD, per germline. CDR3 length: 15 amino acids. V was pared by 8 bases and J by 7 bases, with 13 bases of the junction left unmatched. CDR3 coding DNA: TGTGCCATCGGAGCGCTCAGGGGGCAGGGAAATGAGCAGTTCTTC. Translated, it gives CAIGALRGQGNEQFF.

The V gene is TRBV5-8, the J gene TRBJ1-4; tentative D call: TRBD1 (6 bases). Germline CDR1 is SGHTS and CDR2 is YDEGEE. The CDR3 loop spans 15 amino acids. Trimming took off 4 bases at V and 8 bases at J, with 18 bases between the two ends. DNA for the CDR3: TGTGCCAGCAGCGGAACCGACAGGTACGTCGAAAAACTGTTTTTT. This sequence encodes CASSGTDRYVEKLFF. Supplemented by reference TRBV5-8 and TRBJ1-4, the full variable domain reads EAGVTQSPTHLIKTRGQQATLRCSPISGHTSVYWYQQALGLGLQFLLWYDEGEERNRGNFPPRFSGRQFPNYSSELNVNALELEDSALYLCASSGTDRYVEKLFFGSGTQLSVL.

The genes are TRBV18 and TRBJ2-3; 9 bases map to TRBD2. Germline V gives CDR1 KGHSH, CDR2 LQKENI. The CDR3 consists of 20 residues. V lost 8 bases to trimming and J lost 2 bases; unmatched junction nucleotides: 23. CDR3 sequence: CASATLPLQAGGTYTDTQYF. CDR3 bases: TGTGCCAGCGCGACCCTTCCGCTTCAAGCGGGAGGAACCTACACAGATACGCAGTATTTT.

V is TRBV5-5 and J is TRBJ1-1, with D possibly being TRBD1 (6 bases). Trimming removed 0 bases at V and 1 base at J, with 10 bases between. The CDR3 sequence is 15 residues long. Germline V lookup: CDR1 SGHKS, CDR2 YYEKEE (reference sequence). The DNA of the CDR3 is TGTGCCAGCAGCTTGGAGGGACACCCGAACACTGAAGCTTTCTTT. Its protein product is CASSLEGHPNTEAFF.

The chain is built from TRBV30 and TRBJ2-3; possibly TRBD1 for D (6 bases). The V gene lost 3 bases and the J gene lost 2 bases, with 18 bases spanning the gap. This CDR3 has 16 amino acids. Germline V gene data show CDR1 as GTSNPN and CDR2 as SVGIG (reference sequence). This CDR3 reads CAWSALMGHFTDTQYF. In DNA form, the CDR3 reads TGTGCCTGGAGCGCTCTAATGGGACACTTCACAGATACGCAGTATTTT.

The chain links TRBV7-2 to TRBJ2-4; D might be TRBD1 (6 bases). Germline lookup yields CDR1 SGHTA and CDR2 FQGNSA. The CDR3 runs to 15 residues. The germline V and J ends were trimmed by 4 bases and 3 bases, with 13 bases remaining between them. The CDR3, as DNA: TGTGCCAGCAGCTCCCGGACAGAGAACAAAAACATTCAGTACTTC. It codes for CASSSRTENKNIQYF.

Remarks on this clone: The junction differs from germline at one of its ends, possibly a read error. The chain is built from TRBV30 and TRBJ2-1, with a tentative D call TRBD1 (5 bases). The CDR3 length is 12 residues. The germline V gene encodes CDR1 GTSNPN and CDR2 SVGIG (reference sequence). The CDR3 reads CAWSVSQGPLVF. The CDR3 nucleotides read TGTGCCTGGAGTGTATCCCAGGGTCCCCTAGTCTTC.

V gene TRBV4-1 combines with J gene TRBJ2-5, with 9 bases fitting TRBD1. The J call may be mistaken, given a closer DNA end match to TRBJ2-7. This CDR3 is built from 15 residues. CDR1 is MGHRA and CDR2 is YSYEKL in the germline V gene. The DNA for the CDR3 is TGCGCCAGCAGCCCAGTCGGGACAGGGAGTCACGAGCAGTACTTC. Amino acid sequence: CASSPVGTGSHEQYF.

V usage is TRBV4-1 and J usage is TRBJ2-5; 9 nucleotides line up with TRBD1. Germline V gene data show CDR1 as MGHRA and CDR2 as YSYEKL. The CDR3 runs 17 residues. Trimming removed 1 base from V and 2 bases from J; junction bases left unmatched: 8. The chain's CDR3 is CASSQVSGTGRQETQYF. DNA of the CDR3: TGCGCCAGCAGCCAAGTCTCCGGGACAGGGAGGCAAGAGACCCAGTACTTC.

Comment on this clone: Within the sample, other DNA sequences also encode this same CDR3. The J gene is TRBJ2-1, the V gene TRBV15, with 9 nucleotides matching TRBD2. Germline V gives CDR1 LNHNV, CDR2 YYDKDF (reference sequence). Trimming took 8 bases from V and 0 from J; bases not matched to a gene: 8. The CDR3 covers 16 residues. This CDR3 reads CATALGGRGSYNEQFF. In nucleotides, the CDR3 is TGTGCCACCGCTCTGGGCGGGAGGGGCTCCTACAATGAGCAGTTCTTC. Complete variable domain (other parts from reference TRBV15 and TRBJ2-1): DAMVIQNPRYQVTQFGKPVTLSCSQTLNHNVMYWYQQKSSQAPKLLFHYYDKDFNNEADTPDNFQSRRPNTSFCFLDIRSPGLGDTAMYLCATALGGRGSYNEQFFGPGTRLTVL.

This chain uses TRBV18 with TRBJ2-5; the D gene is possibly TRBD2 (6 bases). The DNA end lines up better with TRBJ2-7; the J call may be wrong. The CDR3 is 15 amino acids. The germline V gene encodes CDR1 KGHSH and CDR2 LQKENI. The CDR3 DNA sequence: TGTGCCAGCTCGGAAGGGACTCCCGGGCCCTACGAGCAGTACTTC. Protein sequence: CASSEGTPGPYEQYF.

The chain joins TRBV7-8 to TRBJ1-5; 9 bases line up with TRBD1. Germline V gene lookup returns CDR1 SGHVS and CDR2 FQNEAQ. After removal of 5 bases from V and 2 bases from J, the junction contained 10 bases not matched to a gene. The CDR3 has 17 residues. The chain's CDR3 is CASSPPGGQGGNQPQHF. For the CDR3, the DNA is TGTGCCAGCAGCCCCCCCGGGGGACAGGGTGGCAATCAGCCCCAGCATTTT.

This rearrangement joins TRBV19 to TRBJ1-2; possibly TRBD1 for D (5 bases). Trimming cost V 6 bases and J 6 bases, with 14 bases left between them. The CDR3 is 13 amino acids. Germline assignment: CDR1 LNHDA and CDR2 SQIVND (reference sequence). The DNA for the CDR3 is TGTGCCAGTAGGATTGAAGGGGTTCATGGCTACACCTTC. Protein sequence: CASRIEGVHGYTF.

The chain combines TRBV19 with TRBJ2-1; 7 bases match TRBD2. CDR1 and CDR2 from the germline V gene are LNHDA and SQIVND (reference sequence). V trimming: 6 bases; J trimming: 0 bases; junction bases outside the gene matches: 2. The CDR3 extends over 14 amino acids. The CDR3 DNA follows: TGTGCCAGTAGCGGGAGGAGCTCCTACAATGAGCAGTTCTTC. Protein product: CASSGRSSYNEQFF.

The rearrangement joins TRBV11-3 to TRBJ2-3; 16 bases are shared with TRBD2. J lost 3 bases, V lost 4 bases, and 4 bases had no gene match. Looked up from germline, CDR1 is SGHNT and CDR2 is YENEEA. CDR3 length: 17 amino acids. The CDR3 coding sequence is TGTGCCAGCAGCTCCGGGACTAGCGGGGGGGTGACAGATACGCAGTATTTT. It yields the protein CASSSGTSGGVTDTQYF.

V usage is TRBV5-1 and J usage is TRBJ2-1; 15 bases line up with TRBD2. Looked up from germline, CDR1 is SGHRS and CDR2 is YFSETQ. The CDR3 has 18 amino acids. V shed 4 bases and J 3 bases; nucleotides not matched to a gene: 8. Here the CDR3 reads CASSPLGLAGGNYNEQFF. The DNA for the CDR3 is TGCGCCAGCAGCCCGCTTGGACTAGCGGGAGGGAACTACAATGAGCAGTTCTTC.

CDR3 in DNA: TGTGCCAGCAGCCAAGCCCCGACTAGCGGGAGTGGTTACAATGAGCAGTTCTTC. Encoded protein: CASSQAPTSGSGYNEQFF. V gene TRBV4-2 combines with J gene TRBJ2-1; 12 nucleotides agree with TRBD2. Per the germline V gene, CDR1 is LGHNA and CDR2 is YNFKEQ. V lost 1 base and J lost 4; bases outside the gene matches: 8. The CDR3 extends over 18 amino acids.

V gene TRBV15 combines with J gene TRBJ1-5; D is unresolved. V was pared by 8 bases and J by 2 bases, with 10 bases between. CDR1 is LNHNV and CDR2 is YYDKDF in the germline V gene (reference sequence). This CDR3 spans 13 amino acids. CDR3 nucleotides: TGTGCCACCGTGGCGGGCGGCAATCAGCCCCAGCATTTT. The encoded protein is CATVAGGNQPQHF.

This chain links TRBV10-1 with TRBJ2-2; 9 bases align to TRBD2. Germline-derived CDR1 and CDR2 are WNHNN and SYGVQD (reference sequence). The CDR3 loop spans 16 amino acids. V lost 2 bases and J lost 5; bases outside the gene matches: 6. CDR3 nucleotide sequence: TGCGCCAGCAGTGAGAATCTAGCGGGAATAACCGGGGAGCTGTTTTTT. Protein: CASSENLAGITGELFF.

The rearrangement links TRBV6-6 to TRBJ2-3, with 9 bases fitting TRBD2. The CDR3 is made up of 15 amino acids. Germline CDR1 MNHNY, CDR2 SVGAGI (reference sequence). V was pared by 3 bases and J by 1 base, with 2 bases of the junction left unmatched. The CDR3 sequence is CASSYAGGGTDTQYF. DNA for the CDR3: TGTGCCAGCAGTTATGCGGGAGGGGGCACAGATACGCAGTATTTT.

This chain links TRBV7-9 with TRBJ2-3; TRBD2 aligns across 11 bases. Germline CDR1 and CDR2: SEHNR and FQNEAQ (reference sequence). Trimming took 2 bases from V and 5 from J; bases not matched to a gene: 9. This CDR3 is 17 amino acids long. In nucleotides, the CDR3 is TGTGCCAGCAGCTTACGGGGACTAGCGGCTACCATAGATACGCAGTATTTT. Its protein product is CASSLRGLAATIDTQYF. Combining the CDR3 with reference TRBV7-9 and TRBJ2-3 gives the whole variable domain DTGVSQNPRHKITKRGQNVTFRCDPISEHNRLYWYRQTLGQGPEFLTYFQNEAQLEKSRLLSDRFSAERPKGSFSTLEIQRTEQGDSAMYLCASSLRGLAATIDTQYFGPGTRLTVL.

This chain uses TRBV10-3 with TRBJ1-5; perhaps TRBD1 as D (5 bases). Germline values: CDR1 ENHRY, CDR2 SYGVKD. V was pared by 6 bases and J by 0 bases, with 12 bases between. This CDR3 comprises 15 residues. CDR3 amino acids: CAISNRQISNQPQHF. The CDR3 DNA reads as TGTGCCATCAGCAACCGACAGATTAGCAATCAGCCCCAGCATTTT.

V usage is TRBV28 and J usage is TRBJ2-7; TRBD2 matches 9 bases. The CDR3 has 15 residues. V shed 6 bases and J 4 bases; nucleotides not matched to a gene: 10. CDR1 and CDR2 from the germline V gene are MDHEN and SYDVKM. CDR3 residues: CASREHSGSRYEQYF. CDR3 DNA: TGTGCCAGCAGGGAACATAGCGGGAGCCGGTACGAGCAGTACTTC.